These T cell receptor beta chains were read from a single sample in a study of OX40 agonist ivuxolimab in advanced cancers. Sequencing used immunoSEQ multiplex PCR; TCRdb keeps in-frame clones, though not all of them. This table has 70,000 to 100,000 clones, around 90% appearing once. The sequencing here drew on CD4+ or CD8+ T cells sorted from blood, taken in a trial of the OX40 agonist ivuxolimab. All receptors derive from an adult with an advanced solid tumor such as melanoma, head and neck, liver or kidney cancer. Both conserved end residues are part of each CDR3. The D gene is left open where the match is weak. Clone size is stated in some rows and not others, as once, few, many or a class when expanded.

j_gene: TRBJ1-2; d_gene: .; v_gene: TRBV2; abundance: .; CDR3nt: TGTGCCAGCAACACCGTCCGCCATGGCTACACCTTC; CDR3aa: CASNTVRHGYTF
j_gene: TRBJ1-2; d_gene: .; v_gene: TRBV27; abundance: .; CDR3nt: TGTGCCAGCAGTTTATCGGCCCCCGACAGTGGCTACACCTTC; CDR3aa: CASSLSAPDSGYTF
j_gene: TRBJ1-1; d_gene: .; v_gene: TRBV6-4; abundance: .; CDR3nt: TGTGCCAGCAGTGACTCGGAAGGGCAGGCACGGGGTTGCACTGAAGCTTTCTTT; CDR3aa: CASSDSEGQARGCTEAFF
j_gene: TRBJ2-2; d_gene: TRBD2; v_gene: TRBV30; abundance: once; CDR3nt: TGTGCCTGGAGTGTACCGGGGGGTTTTACCGGGGAGCTGTTTTTT; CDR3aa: CAWSVPGGFTGELFF
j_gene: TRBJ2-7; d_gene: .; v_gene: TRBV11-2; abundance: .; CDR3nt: TGTGCCAGCAGCTTCTCGACCAACGAGCAGTACTTC; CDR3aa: CASSFSTNEQYF
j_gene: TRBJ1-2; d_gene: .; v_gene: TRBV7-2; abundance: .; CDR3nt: TGTGCCAGCAGCTTAGGGATCCAGGGCTATGGCTACACCTTC; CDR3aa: CASSLGIQGYGYTF
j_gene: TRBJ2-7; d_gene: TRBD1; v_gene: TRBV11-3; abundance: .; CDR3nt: TGTGCCAGCACCCCCCTGACAGGGACCTACGAGCAGTACTTC; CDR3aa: CASTPLTGTYEQYF
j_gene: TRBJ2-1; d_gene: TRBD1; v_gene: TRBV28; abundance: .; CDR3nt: TGTGCCAGCAGTTACAGGACAGGGAGTCGAGGTGAGCAGTTCTTC; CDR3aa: CASSYRTGSRGEQFF
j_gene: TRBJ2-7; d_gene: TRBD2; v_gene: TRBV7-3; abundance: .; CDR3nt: TGTGCCAGCAGCTTATCGGTCGGACTAGCGCATTCCGAGCAGTACTTC; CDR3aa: CASSLSVGLAHSEQYF
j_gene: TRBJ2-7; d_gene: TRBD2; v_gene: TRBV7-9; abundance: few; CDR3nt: TGTGCCAGCAGCTTACTAGCGGGAGGGCGGTACGAGCAGTACTTC; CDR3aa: CASSLLAGGRYEQYF
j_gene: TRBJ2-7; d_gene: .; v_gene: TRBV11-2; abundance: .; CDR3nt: TGTGCCAGCAGCTTAGACTGGGGGCTGATACACGAGCAGTACTTC; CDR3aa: CASSLDWGLIHEQYF
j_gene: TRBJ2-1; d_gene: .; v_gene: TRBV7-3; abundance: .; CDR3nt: TGTGCCAGCAGCTCCTCTGGTGAGCAGTTCTTC; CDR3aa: CASSSSGEQFF
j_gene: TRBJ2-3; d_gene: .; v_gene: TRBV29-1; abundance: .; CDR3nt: TGCAGCGATCTGACCAGCACAGATACGCAGTATTTT; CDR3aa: CSDLTSTDTQYF
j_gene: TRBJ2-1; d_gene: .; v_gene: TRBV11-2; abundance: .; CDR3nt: TGTGCCAGCAGCTTAGAGCGTTACAATGAGCAGTTCTTC; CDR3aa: CASSLERYNEQFF
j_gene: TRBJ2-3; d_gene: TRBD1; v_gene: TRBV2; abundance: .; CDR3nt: TGTGCCAGCAGTGAAGCGCTGGTGGGACAGACGCCAGATACGCAGTATTTT; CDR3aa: CASSEALVGQTPDTQYF
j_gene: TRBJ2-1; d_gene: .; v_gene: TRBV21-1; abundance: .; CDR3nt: TGTGCCAGCAGCAAGGAGGGAGGAGGCGATGAGCAGTTCTTC; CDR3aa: CASSKEGGGDEQFF
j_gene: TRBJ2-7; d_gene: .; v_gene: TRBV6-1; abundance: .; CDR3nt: TGTGCCAGCAACGCCTACGAGCAGTACTTC; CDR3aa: CASNAYEQYF
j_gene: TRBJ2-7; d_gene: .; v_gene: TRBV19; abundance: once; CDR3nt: TGTGCCAGTAGTATGAGGTTGGGGTCCTACGAGCAGTACTTC; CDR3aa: CASSMRLGSYEQYF
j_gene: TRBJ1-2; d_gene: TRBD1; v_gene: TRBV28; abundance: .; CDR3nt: TGTGCCAGCAGTTTTTTTGGCAGGGGGCCTCTAAACTATGGCTACACCTTC; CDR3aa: CASSFFGRGPLNYGYTF
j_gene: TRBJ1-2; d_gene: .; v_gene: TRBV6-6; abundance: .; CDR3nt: TGTGCCAGCAGTTACTCGGGGGGCTATGGCTACACCTTC; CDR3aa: CASSYSGGYGYTF
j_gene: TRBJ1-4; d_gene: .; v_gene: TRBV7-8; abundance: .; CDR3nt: TGTGCCAGCAGTCCTGGCTCAACTAATGAAAAACTGTTTTTT; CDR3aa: CASSPGSTNEKLFF
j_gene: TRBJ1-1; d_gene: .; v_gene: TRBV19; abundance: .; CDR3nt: TGTGCCAGTAGTGCACGGGCGACTGAAGCTTTCTTT; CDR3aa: CASSARATEAFF
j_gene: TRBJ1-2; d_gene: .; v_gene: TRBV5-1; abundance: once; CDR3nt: TGCGCCAGCAGCTTGGAACGGTTTGCTAACTATGGCTACACCTTC; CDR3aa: CASSLERFANYGYTF